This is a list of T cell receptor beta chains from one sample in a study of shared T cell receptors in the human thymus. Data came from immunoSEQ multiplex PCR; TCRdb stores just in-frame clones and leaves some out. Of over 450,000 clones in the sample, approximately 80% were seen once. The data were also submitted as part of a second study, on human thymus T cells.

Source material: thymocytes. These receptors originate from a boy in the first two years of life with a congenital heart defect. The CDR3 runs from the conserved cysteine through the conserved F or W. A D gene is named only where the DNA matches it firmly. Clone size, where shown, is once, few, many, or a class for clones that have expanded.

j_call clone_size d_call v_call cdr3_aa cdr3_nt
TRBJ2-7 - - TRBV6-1 CASPHERTYEQYF TGTGCCAGCCCCCACGAGAGAACCTACGAGCAGTACTTC
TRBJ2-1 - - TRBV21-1 CASRDGRGGRDEQFF TGTGCCAGCAGGGACGGCCGAGGGGGCAGGGATGAGCAGTTCTTC
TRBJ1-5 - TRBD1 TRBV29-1 CSVEEDRGLGPQHF TGCAGCGTTGAAGAGGACAGGGGGCTCGGGCCCCAGCATTTT
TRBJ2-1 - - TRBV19 CATKGPYNHEQFF TGTGCCACCAAGGGGCCCTATAACCATGAGCAGTTCTTC
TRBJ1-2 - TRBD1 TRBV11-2 CASKGQGVGYTF TGTGCCAGCAAGGGTCAGGGGGTAGGCTACACCTTC
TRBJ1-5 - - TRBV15 CATSRGRHQPQHF TGTGCCACCAGCAGAGGCAGGCATCAGCCCCAGCATTTT
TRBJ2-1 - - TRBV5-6 CASSSSPGVPSYNEQFF TGTGCCAGCAGCTCGTCCCCGGGAGTCCCCTCCTACAATGAGCAGTTCTTC
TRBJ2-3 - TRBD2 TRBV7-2 CASSPGGLDTQYF TGTGCCAGCAGCCCGGGGGGGCTGGATACGCAGTATTTT
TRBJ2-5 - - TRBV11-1 CASSLQIQETQYF TGTGCCAGCAGCTTACAGATCCAAGAGACCCAGTACTTC
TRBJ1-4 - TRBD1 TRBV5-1 CASSASRGEKLFF TGCGCCAGCAGCGCCTCCAGGGGGGAAAAACTGTTTTTT
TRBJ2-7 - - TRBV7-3 CASSLIEAGNIPIAYEQYF TGTGCCAGCAGCTTAATCGAGGCAGGGAATATCCCAATTGCCTACGAGCAGTACTTC
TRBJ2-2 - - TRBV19 CASSTPGWRTLPLGELFF TGTGCCAGTAGTACACCGGGCTGGAGGACCCTGCCTTTAGGGGAGCTGTTTTTT
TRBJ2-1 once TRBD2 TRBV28 CASSLPPGLATEQFF TGTGCCAGCAGTCTCCCCCCGGGACTAGCTACTGAGCAGTTCTTC
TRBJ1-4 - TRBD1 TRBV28 CASSLRQGEEKLFF TGTGCCAGCAGTTTGCGACAGGGTGAGGAAAAACTGTTTTTT
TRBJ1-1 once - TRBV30 CAWRGRGLREAFF TGTGCCTGGCGGGGGAGGGGTTTAAGGGAAGCTTTCTTT
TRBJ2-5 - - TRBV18 CASSPAQRRGTQYF TGTGCCAGCTCACCTGCTCAGCGACGGGGGACCCAGTACTTC
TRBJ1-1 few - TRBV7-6 CASSHPNLSRTEGDTEAFF TGTGCCAGCAGCCACCCAAACCTCTCCCGGACAGAAGGGGACACTGAAGCTTTCTTT
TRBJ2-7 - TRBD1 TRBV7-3 CASSSEDRGSLREQYF TGTGCCAGCAGCTCGGAAGACAGGGGAAGTTTGAGGGAGCAGTACTTC
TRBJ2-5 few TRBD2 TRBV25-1 CASSDSGRFVGVETQYF TGTGCCAGCAGTGACTCCGGGAGGTTCGTCGGTGTGGAGACCCAGTACTTC
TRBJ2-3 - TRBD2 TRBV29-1 CSVQKREKADTQYF TGCAGCGTTCAAAAGCGGGAGAAGGCAGATACGCAGTATTTT
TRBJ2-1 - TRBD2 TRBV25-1 CASTQRGGNEQFF TGTGCCAGCACCCAAAGGGGAGGGAATGAGCAGTTCTTC
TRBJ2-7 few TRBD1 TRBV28 CASSNYRGGEQYF TGTGCCAGCAGTAACTACAGGGGCGGCGAGCAGTACTTC
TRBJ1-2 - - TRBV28 CASSLKTENGYTF TGTGCCAGCAGTTTGAAGACAGAAAATGGCTACACCTTC
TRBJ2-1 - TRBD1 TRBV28 CASRKGQNNEQFF TGTGCCAGCAGGAAGGGACAGAACAATGAGCAGTTCTTC
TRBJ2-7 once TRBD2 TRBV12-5 CASGLTPSGFYEQYF TGTGCTAGTGGTTTGACCCCTAGCGGGTTCTACGAGCAGTACTTC
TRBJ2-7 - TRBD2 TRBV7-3 CASTTGRECPYEQYF TGTGCCAGCACCACTGGGCGGGAGTGCCCCTACGAGCAGTACTTC
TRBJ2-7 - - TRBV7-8 CASSLGPDRREQYF TGTGCCAGCAGCTTAGGCCCTGACAGGCGGGAGCAGTACTTC
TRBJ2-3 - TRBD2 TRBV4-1 CASSQEGREAATQYF TGCGCCAGCAGCCAAGAGGGGAGGGAGGCGGCTACGCAGTATTTT
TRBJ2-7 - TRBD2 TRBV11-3 CASSLDRGSGRASYEQYF TGTGCCAGCAGCTTAGATCGGGGTAGCGGGAGGGCGTCCTACGAGCAGTACTTC
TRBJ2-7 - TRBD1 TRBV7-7 CASSHRGPYEQYF TGTGCCAGCAGCCACAGGGGGCCTTACGAGCAGTACTTC
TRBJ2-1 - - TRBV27 CASRHREKGEQFF TGTGCCAGCCGGCACAGGGAAAAGGGTGAGCAGTTCTTC
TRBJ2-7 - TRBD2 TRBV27 CASSLLAGGYEQYF TGTGCCAGCAGTTTACTAGCGGGAGGATACGAGCAGTACTTC
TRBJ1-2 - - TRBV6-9 CASSLHRTDYGYTF TGTGCCAGCAGTCTCCATAGGACTGATTATGGCTACACCTTC
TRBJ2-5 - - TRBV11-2 CASSLDMGAGETQYF TGTGCCAGCAGCTTAGATATGGGGGCCGGAGAGACCCAGTACTTC
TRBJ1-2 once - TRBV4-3 CASSQEEGEDYGYTF TGCGCCAGCAGCCAAGAAGAGGGCGAGGACTATGGCTACACCTTC
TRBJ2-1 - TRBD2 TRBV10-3 CATQRDNEQFF TGTGCCACCCAGCGGGATAATGAGCAGTTCTTC
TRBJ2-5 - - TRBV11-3 CASSAPGVGETQYF TGTGCCAGCAGCGCTCCGGGGGTAGGAGAGACCCAGTACTTC
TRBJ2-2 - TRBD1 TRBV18 CASSPREPGTGDTGELFF TGTGCCAGCTCACCACGCGAACCCGGGACAGGGGACACCGGGGAGCTGTTTTTT
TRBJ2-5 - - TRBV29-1 CSVGGGKETQYF TGCAGCGTTGGAGGCGGAAAAGAGACCCAGTACTTC
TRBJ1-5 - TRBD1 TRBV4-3 CASSQDWGQDSNQPQHF TGCGCCAGCAGCCAAGATTGGGGACAGGATAGCAATCAGCCCCAGCATTTT
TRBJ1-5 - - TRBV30 CAWSPRRGCNQPQHF TGTGCCTGGAGTCCGCGGCGGGGATGCAATCAGCCCCAGCATTTT
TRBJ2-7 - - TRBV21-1 CASIQRELDEQYF TGTGCCAGCATTCAGCGGGAGCTTGACGAGCAGTACTTC
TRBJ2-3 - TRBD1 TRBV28 CASRPPIDRGTQYF TGTGCCAGCAGACCCCCGATCGACAGGGGGACGCAGTATTTT
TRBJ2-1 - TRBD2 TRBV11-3 CASSLSSGSYNEQFF TGTGCCAGCAGCCTCAGTAGCGGGAGCTACAATGAGCAGTTCTTC
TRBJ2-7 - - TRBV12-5 CASGLVQWGENEQYF TGTGCTAGTGGTTTGGTACAATGGGGCGAGAACGAGCAGTACTTC